This T cell receptor (beta chain) was captured by sequencing in a study of blood T cell repertoires in COVID-19. Each participant's cohort was designated according to participant-reported clinical history. V lost 8 bases and J lost 3; bases outside the gene matches: 12. The germline V gene encodes CDR1 SEHNR and CDR2 FQNEAQ (reference sequence). CDR3 size: 16 residues. Clones were read by immunoSEQ multiplex PCR, and TCRdb kept only the in-frame ones, dropping some. The table shows 270,000 or so clones, with approximately 90% occurring only once. The chain recombines TRBV7-9 with TRBJ2-3, with 9 positions matching TRBD1. The sequence came from a woman aged 40-49 years with acute COVID-19. The sequenced sample consisted of PBMCs or T cells enriched from blood (not recorded which). The CDR3 DNA sequence: TGTGCCAGCGGAGGAGGCGGGACAGGGTGGACAGATACGCAGTATTTT. Translated, it gives CASGGGGTGWTDTQYF.